This TCR beta chain appears in the sequencing data of a study of T cells of healthy individuals. MiXCR, run by TCRdb on the 5' RACE reads, gives a single entry per CDR3 protein. This table has fewer than 75,000 distinct CDR3 sequences, 16% appearing once. CDR3 size: 14 residues. Trimming cost V 3 bases and J 1 base, with 9 bases left between them. The rearrangement joins TRBV12-3 or TRBV12-4 to TRBJ1-1; no clear D. The TCR was taken from a human donor in good health. The CDR3 sequence: CASSFGRRNTEAFF. The CDR3 bases are TGTGCCAGCAGTTTCGGCAGGAGGAACACTGAAGCTTTCTTT.